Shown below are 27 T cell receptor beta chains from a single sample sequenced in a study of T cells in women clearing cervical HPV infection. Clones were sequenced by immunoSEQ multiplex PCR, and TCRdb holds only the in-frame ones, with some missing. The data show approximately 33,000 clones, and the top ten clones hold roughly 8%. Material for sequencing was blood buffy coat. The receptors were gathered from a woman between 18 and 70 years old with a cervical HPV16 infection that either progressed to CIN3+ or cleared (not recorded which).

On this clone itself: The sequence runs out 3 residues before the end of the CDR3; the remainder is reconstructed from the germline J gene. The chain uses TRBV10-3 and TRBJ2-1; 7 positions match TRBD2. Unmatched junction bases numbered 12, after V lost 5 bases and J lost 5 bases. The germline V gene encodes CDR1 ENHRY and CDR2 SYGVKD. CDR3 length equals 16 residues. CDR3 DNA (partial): TGTGCCATCAGTACCCGGACTAGTGAGACCCACAATGAG. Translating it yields CAISTRTSETHNE. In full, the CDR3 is CAISTRTSETHNEQFF.

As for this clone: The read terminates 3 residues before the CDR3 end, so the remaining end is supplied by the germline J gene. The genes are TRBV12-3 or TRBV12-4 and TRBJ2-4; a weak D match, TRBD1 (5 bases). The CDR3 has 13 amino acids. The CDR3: CASSLDRFYGQYF. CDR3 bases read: TGTGCCAGCAGTTTAGACAGGTTCTATGGT.

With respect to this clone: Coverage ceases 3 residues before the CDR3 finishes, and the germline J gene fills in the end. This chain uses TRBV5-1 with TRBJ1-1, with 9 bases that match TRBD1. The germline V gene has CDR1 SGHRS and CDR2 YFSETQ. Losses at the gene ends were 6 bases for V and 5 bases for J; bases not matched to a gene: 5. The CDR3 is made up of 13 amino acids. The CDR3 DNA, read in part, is TGCGCCAGCACGGGACAGGGTGGGACTGAA. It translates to CASTGQGGTE. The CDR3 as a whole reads CASTGQGGTEAFF.

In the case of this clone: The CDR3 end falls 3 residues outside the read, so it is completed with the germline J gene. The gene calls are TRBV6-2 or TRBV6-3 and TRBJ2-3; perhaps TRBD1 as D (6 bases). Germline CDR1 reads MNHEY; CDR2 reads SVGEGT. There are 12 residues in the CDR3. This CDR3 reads CASSPGQTAQYF. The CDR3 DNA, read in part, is TGTGCCAGCAGCCCCGGACAGACCGCG.

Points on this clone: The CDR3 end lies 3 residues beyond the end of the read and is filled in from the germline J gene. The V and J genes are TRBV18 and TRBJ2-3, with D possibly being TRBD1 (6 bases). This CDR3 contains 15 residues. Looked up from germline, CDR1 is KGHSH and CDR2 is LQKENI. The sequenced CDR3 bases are TGTGCCAGCTCACCTCGGGACAAGCTTCAAGAGACG. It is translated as CASSPRDKLQET. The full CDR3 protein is CASSPRDKLQETQYF. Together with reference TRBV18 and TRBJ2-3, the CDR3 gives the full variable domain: NAGVMQNPRHLVRRRGQEARLRCSPMKGHSHVYWYRQLPEEGLKFMVYLQKENIIDESGMPKERFSAEFPKEGPSILRIQQVVRGDSAAYFCASSPRDKLQETQYFGPGTRLTVL.

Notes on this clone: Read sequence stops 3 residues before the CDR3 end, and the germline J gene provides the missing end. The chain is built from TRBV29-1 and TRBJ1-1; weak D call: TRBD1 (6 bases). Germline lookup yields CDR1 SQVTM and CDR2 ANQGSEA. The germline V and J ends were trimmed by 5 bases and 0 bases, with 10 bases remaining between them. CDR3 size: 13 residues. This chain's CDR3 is CSVSGQMNTEAFF. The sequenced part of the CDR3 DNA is TGCAGCGTTTCCGGACAGATGAACACTGAA.

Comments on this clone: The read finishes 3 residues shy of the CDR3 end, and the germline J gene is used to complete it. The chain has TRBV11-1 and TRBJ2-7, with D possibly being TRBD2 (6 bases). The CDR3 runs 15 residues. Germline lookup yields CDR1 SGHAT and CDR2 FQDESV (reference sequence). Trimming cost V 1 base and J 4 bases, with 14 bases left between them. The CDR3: CASSLGDSGGYEQYF. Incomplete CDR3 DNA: TGTGCCAGCAGCTTAGGTGATAGCGGTGGATACGAG. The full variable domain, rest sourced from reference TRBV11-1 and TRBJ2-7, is EAEVAQSPRYKITEKSQAVAFWCDPISGHATLYWYRQILGQGPELLVQFQDESVVDDSQLPKDRFSAERLKGVDSTLKIQPAELGDSAMYLCASSLGDSGGYEQYFGPGTRLTVT.

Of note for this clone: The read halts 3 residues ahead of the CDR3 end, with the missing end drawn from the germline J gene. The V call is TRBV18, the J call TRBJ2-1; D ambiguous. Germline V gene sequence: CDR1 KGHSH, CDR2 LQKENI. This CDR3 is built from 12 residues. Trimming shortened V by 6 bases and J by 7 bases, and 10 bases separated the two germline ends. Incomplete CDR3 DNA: TGTGCCAGCTCGTCCTCGCGGAATGAG. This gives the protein CASSSSRNE. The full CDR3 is CASSSSRNEQFF. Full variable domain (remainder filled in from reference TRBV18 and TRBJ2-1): NAGVMQNPRHLVRRRGQEARLRCSPMKGHSHVYWYRQLPEEGLKFMVYLQKENIIDESGMPKERFSAEFPKEGPSILRIQQVVRGDSAAYFCASSSSRNEQFFGPGTRLTVL.

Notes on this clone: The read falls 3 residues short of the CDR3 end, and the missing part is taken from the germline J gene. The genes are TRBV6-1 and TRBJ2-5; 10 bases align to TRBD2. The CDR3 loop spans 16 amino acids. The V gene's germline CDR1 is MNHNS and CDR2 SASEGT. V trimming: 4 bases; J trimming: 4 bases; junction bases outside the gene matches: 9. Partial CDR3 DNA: TGTGCCAGCAGTGGACTACTAGCGGGGAATGGAGAGACC. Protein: CASSGLLAGNGET. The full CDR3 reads CASSGLLAGNGETQYF.

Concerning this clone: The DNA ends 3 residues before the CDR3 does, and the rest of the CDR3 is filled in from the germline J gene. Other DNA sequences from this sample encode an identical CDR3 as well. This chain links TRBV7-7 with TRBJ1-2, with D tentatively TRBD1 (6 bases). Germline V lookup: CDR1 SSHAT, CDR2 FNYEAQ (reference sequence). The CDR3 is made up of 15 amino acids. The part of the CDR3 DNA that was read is TGTGCCAGCAGCCCAGACAGGTTAACCTACAATGAC. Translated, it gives CASSPDRLTYND. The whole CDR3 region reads CASSPDRLTYNDYTF.

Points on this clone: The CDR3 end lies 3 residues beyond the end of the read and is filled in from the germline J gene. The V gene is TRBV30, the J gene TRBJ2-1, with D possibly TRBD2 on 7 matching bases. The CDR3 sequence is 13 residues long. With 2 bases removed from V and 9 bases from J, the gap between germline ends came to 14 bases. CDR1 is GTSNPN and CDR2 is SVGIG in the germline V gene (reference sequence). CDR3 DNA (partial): TGTGCCTGGAGTAAAAGGGGAGGGGGTGAG. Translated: CAWSKRGGGE. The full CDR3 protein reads CAWSKRGGGEQFF.

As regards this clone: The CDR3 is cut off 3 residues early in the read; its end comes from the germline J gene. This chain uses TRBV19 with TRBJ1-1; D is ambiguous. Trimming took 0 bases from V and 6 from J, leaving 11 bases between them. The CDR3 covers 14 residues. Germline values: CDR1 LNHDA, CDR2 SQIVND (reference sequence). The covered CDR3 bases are TGTGCCAGTAGTATAGACCTTACGGTTGCTGAA. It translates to CASSIDLTVAE. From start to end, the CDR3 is CASSIDLTVAEAFF.

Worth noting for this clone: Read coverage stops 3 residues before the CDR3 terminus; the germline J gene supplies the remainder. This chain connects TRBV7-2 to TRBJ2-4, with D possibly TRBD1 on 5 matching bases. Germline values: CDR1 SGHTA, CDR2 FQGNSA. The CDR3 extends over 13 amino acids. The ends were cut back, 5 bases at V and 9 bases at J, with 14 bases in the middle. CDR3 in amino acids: CASSVGAMGIQYF. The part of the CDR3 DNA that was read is TGTGCCAGCAGCGTAGGGGCGATGGGCATT.

The part of the CDR3 DNA that was read is TGTGCCAGCAGAGCGGGAGGGCCGTTTGATATAGGGACGAACAATGAG. It specifies CASRAGGPFDIGTNNE. The whole CDR3 protein is CASRAGGPFDIGTNNEQFF. V gene TRBV28 combines with J gene TRBJ2-1; 10 nucleotides align to TRBD2. The read stops 3 residues short of the end of the CDR3; the missing end is completed from the germline J gene. The V segment lost 6 bases and the J segment 5 bases; nucleotides outside the gene matches: 19. Germline values: CDR1 MDHEN, CDR2 SYDVKM. The CDR3 is 19 amino acids. Full variable domain (rest looked up from reference TRBV28 and TRBJ2-1): DVKVTQSSRYLVKRTGEKVFLECVQDMDHENMFWYRQDPGLGLRLIYFSYDVKMKEKGDIPEGYSVSREKKERFSLILESASTNQTSMYLCASRAGGPFDIGTNNEQFFGPGTRLTVL.

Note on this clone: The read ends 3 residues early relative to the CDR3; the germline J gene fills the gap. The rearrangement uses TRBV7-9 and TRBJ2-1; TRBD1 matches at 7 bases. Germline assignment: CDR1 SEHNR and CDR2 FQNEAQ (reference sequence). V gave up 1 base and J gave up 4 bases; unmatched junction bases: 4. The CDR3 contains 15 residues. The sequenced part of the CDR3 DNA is TGTGCCAGCAGCTTAGTACAGGGGTGGTACAATGAG. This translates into CASSLVQGWYNE. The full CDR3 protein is CASSLVQGWYNEQFF.

CDR3 region: CASSLDGNRVDTEAFF. Partial CDR3 DNA: TGTGCCAGCAGCTTAGATGGGAACAGGGTAGACACTGAA. The chain uses TRBV7-6 and TRBJ1-1; a weak D match, TRBD1 (6 bases). The read is 3 residues too short to cover the CDR3 end, so that end is filled in from the germline J gene. There are 16 residues in the CDR3. V was clipped by 1 base and J by 3 bases, with 15 bases between them. The germline V gene has CDR1 SGHVS and CDR2 FNYEAQ.

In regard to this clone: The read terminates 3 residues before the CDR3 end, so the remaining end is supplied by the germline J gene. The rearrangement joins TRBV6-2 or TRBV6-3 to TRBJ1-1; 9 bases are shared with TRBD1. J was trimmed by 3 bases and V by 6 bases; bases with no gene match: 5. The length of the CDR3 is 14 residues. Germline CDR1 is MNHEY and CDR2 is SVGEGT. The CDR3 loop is CASRPQGADTEAFF. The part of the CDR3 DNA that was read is TGTGCCAGCAGACCACAGGGGGCGGACACTGAA.

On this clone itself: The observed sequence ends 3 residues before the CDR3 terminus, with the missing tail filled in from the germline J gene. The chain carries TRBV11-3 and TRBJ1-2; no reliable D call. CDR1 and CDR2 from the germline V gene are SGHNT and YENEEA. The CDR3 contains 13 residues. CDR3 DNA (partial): TGTGCCAGCAGCTTAGAGTCAGGAGGAGGC. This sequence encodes CASSLESGGG. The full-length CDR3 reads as CASSLESGGGYTF.

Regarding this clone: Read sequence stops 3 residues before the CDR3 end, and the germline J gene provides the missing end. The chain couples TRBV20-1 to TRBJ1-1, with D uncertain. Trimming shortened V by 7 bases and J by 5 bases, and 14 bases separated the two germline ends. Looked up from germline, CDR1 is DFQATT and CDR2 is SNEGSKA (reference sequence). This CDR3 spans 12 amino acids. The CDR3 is CSVKGGWTEAFF. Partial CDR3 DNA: TGCAGTGTAAAGGGCGGGTGGACTGAA.

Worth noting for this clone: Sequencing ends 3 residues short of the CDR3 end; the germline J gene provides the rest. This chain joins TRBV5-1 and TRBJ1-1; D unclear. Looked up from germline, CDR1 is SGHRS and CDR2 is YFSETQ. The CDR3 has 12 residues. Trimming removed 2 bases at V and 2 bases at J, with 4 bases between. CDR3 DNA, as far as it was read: TGCGCCAGCAGCTTAACAAACACTGAA. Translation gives CASSLTNTE. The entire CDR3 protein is CASSLTNTEAFF. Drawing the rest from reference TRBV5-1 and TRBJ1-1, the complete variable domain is KAGVTQTPRYLIKTRGQQVTLSCSPISGHRSVSWYQQTPGQGLQFLFEYFSETQRNKGNFPGRFSGRQFSNSRSEMNVSTLELGDSALYLCASSLTNTEAFFGQGTRLTVV.

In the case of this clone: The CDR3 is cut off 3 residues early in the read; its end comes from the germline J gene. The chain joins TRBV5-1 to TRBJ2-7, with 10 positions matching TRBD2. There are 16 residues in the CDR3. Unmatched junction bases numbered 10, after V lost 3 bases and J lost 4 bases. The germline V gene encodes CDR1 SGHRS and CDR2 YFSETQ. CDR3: CASSSREAGGRYEQYF. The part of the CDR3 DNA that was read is TGCGCCAGCAGCTCCAGGGAAGCGGGAGGGAGGTACGAG. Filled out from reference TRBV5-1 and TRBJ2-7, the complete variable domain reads KAGVTQTPRYLIKTRGQQVTLSCSPISGHRSVSWYQQTPGQGLQFLFEYFSETQRNKGNFPGRFSGRQFSNSRSEMNVSTLELGDSALYLCASSSREAGGRYEQYFGPGTRLTVT.

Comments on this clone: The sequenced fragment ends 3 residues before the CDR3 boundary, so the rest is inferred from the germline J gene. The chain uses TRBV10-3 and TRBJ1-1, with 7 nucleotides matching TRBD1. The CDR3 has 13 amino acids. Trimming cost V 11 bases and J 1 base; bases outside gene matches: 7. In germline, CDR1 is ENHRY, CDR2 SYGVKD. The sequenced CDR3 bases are TGTGCCGGCCGACAGGGCGGGAACACTGAA. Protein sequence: CAGRQGGNTE. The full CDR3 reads CAGRQGGNTEAFF.

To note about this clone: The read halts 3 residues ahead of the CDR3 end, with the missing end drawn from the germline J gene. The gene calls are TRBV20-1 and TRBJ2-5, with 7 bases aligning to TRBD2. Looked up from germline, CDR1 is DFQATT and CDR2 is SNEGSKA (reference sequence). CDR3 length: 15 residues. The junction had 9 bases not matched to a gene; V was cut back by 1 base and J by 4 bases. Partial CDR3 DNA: TGCAGTGCTAGAGGGAAAAGCGGGGTTCGAGAGACC. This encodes CSARGKSGVRET. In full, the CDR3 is CSARGKSGVRETQYF.

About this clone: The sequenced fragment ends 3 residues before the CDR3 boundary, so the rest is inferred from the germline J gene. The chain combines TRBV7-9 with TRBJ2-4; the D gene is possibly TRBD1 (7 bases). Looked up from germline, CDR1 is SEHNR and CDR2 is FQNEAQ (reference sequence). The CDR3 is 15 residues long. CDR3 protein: CASSLQGGPNYGQYF. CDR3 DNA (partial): TGTGCCAGCAGCTTACAGGGGGGACCTAACTATGGT.

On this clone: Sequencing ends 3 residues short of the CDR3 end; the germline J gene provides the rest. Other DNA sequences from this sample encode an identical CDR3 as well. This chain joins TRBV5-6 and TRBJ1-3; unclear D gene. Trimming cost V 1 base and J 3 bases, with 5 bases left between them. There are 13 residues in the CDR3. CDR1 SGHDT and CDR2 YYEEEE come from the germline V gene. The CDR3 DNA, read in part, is TGTGCCAGCAGCTTGCGGGGTGGAAACACC. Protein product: CASSLRGGNT. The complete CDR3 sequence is CASSLRGGNTIYF.

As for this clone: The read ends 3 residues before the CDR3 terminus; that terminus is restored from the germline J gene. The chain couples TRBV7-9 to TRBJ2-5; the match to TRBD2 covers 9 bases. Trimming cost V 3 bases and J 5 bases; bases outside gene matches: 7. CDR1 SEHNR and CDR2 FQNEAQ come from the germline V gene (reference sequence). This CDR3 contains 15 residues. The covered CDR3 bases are TGTGCCAGCAGCTTGGCTAGCGGGAACTGGGAGACC. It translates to CASSLASGNWET. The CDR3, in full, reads CASSLASGNWETQYF.

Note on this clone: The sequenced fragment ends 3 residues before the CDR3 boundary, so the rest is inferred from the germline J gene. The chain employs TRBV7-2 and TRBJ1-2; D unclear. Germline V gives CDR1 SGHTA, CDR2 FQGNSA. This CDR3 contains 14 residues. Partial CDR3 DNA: TGTGCCAGCAGCTTTGCCTCTAGCTCCGATGAC. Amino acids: CASSFASSSDD. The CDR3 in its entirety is CASSFASSSDDYTF. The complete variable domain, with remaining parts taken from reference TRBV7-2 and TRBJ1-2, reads GAGVSQSPSNKVTEKGKDVELRCDPISGHTALYWYRQSLGQGLEFLIYFQGNSAPDKSGLPSDRFSAERTGGSVSTLTIQRTQQEDSAVYLCASSFASSSDDYTFGSGTRLTVV.